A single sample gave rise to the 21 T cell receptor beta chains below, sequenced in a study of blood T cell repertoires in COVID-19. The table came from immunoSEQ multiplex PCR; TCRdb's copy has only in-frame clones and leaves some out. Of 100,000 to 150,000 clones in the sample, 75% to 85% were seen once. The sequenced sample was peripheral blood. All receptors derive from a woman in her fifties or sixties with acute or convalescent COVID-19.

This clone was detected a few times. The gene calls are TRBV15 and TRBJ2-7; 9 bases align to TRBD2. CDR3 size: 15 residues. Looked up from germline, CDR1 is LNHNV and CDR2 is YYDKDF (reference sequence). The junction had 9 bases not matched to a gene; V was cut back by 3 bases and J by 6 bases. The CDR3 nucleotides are TGTGCCACCAGCAGGACAAGCGGGGGGTCAGGCGAGCAGTACTTC. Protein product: CATSRTSGGSGEQYF.

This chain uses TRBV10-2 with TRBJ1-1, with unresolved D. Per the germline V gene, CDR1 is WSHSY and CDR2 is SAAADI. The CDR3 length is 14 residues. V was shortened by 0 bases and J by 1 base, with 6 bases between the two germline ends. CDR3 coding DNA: TGCGCCAGCAGTGAGTCCAGCGGGAACACTGAAGCTTTCTTT. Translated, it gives CASSESSGNTEAFF.

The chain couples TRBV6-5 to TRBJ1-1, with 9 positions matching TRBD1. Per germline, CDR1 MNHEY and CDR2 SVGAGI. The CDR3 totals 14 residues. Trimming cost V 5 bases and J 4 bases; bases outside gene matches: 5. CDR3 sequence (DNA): TGTGCCAGCAGTAAACAGGGGGCTTTCACTGAAGCTTTCTTT. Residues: CASSKQGAFTEAFF.

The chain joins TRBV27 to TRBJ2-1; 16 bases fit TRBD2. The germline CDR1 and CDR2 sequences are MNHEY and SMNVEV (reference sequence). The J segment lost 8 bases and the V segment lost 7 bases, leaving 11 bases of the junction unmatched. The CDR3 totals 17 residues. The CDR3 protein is CASNKPGLAGGPHEQFF. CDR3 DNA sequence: TGTGCCAGCAATAAACCGGGACTAGCGGGAGGGCCGCATGAGCAGTTCTTC.

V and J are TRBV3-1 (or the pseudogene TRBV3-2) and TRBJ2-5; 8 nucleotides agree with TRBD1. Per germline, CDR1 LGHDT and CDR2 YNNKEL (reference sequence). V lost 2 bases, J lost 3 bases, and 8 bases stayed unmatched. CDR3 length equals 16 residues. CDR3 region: CASSQRWSTGEETQYF. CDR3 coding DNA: TGTGCCAGCAGCCAACGATGGTCGACAGGGGAAGAGACCCAGTACTTC.

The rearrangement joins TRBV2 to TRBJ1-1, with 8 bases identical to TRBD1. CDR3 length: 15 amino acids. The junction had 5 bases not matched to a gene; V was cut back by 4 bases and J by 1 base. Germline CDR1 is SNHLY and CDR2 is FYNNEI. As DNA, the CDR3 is TGTGCCAGCAGTGCCCGACAGGGGACGAACACTGAAGCTTTCTTT. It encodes CASSARQGTNTEAFF.

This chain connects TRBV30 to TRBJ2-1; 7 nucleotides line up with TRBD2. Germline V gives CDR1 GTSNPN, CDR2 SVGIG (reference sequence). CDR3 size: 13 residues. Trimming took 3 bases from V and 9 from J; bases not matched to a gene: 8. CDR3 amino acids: CAWSRVREGEQFF. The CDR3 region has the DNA TGTGCCTGGAGCCGCGTGAGGGAGGGTGAGCAGTTCTTC.

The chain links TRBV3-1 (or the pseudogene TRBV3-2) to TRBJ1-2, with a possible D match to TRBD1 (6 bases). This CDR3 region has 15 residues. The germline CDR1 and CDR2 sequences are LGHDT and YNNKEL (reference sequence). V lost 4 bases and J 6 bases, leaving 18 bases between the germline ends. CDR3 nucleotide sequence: TGTGCCAGCAGCCTAGGTTTAGGGGGTGGGGATGGCTACACCTTC. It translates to CASSLGLGGGDGYTF.

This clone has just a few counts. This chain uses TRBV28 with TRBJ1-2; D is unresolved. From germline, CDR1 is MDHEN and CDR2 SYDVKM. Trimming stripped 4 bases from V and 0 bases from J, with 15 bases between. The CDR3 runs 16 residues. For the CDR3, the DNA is TGTGCCAGCAGTTCCCCCTTGGAGAAAGCTAACTATGGCTACACCTTC. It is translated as CASSSPLEKANYGYTF.

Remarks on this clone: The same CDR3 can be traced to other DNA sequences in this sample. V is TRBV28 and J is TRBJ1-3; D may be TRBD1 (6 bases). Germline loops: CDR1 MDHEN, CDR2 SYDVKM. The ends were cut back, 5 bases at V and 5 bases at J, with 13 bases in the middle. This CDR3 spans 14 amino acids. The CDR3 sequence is CASSPQGSRNTIYF. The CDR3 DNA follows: TGTGCCAGCAGTCCCCAGGGGTCTAGAAACACCATATATTTT. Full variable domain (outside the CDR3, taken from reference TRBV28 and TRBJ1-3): DVKVTQSSRYLVKRTGEKVFLECVQDMDHENMFWYRQDPGLGLRLIYFSYDVKMKEKGDIPEGYSVSREKKERFSLILESASTNQTSMYLCASSPQGSRNTIYFGEGSWLTVV.

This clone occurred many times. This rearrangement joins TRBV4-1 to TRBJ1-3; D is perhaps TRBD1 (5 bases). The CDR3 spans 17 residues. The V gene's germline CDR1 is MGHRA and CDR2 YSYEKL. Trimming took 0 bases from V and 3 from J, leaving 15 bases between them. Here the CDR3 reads CASSQDLTGVYGNTIYF. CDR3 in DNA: TGCGCCAGCAGCCAAGATCTGACGGGGGTATATGGAAACACCATATATTTT.

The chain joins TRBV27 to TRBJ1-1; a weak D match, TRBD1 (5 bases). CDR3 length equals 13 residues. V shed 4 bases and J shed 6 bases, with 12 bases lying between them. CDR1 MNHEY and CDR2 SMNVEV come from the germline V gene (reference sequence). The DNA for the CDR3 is TGTGCCAGCAGTTCAGGGAGGGTCGCTGAAGCTTTCTTT. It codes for CASSSGRVAEAFF.

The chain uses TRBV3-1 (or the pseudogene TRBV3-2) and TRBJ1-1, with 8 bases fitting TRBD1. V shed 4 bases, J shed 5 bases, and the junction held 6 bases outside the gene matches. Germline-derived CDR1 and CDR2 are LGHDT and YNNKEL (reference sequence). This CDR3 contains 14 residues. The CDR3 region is CASSRDTGGTEAFF. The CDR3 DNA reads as TGTGCCAGCAGCCGGGACACAGGGGGGACTGAAGCTTTCTTT.

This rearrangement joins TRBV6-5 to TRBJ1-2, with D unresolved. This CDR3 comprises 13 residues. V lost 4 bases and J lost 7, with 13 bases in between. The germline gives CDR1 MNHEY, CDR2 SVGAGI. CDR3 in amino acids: CASSLSSLSGYTF. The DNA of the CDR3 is TGTGCCAGCAGTTTGAGCTCCCTCTCTGGCTACACCTTC.

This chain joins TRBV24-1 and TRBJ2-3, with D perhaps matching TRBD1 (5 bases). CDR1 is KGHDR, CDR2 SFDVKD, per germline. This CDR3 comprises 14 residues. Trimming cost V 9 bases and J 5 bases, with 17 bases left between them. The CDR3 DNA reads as TGTGCCACCCAAGACAGCCTGCAGGGAGATACGCAGTATTTT. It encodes CATQDSLQGDTQYF.

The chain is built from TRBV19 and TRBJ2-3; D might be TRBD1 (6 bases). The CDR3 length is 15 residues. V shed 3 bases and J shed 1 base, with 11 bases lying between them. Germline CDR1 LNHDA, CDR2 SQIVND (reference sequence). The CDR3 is CASSIVKGGTDTQYF. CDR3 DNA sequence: TGTGCCAGTAGTATCGTTAAGGGGGGCACAGATACGCAGTATTTT.

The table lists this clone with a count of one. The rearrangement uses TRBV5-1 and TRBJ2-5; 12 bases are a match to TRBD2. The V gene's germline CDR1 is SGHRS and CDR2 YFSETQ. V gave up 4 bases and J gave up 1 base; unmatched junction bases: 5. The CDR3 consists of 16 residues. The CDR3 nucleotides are TGCGCCAGCAGCCTAACGACTAGCGGGAGCCAAGAGACCCAGTACTTC. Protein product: CASSLTTSGSQETQYF.

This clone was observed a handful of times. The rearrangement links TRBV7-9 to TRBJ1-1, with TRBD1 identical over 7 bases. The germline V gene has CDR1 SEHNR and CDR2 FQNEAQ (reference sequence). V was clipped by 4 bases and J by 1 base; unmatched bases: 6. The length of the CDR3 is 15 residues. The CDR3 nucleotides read TGTGCCAGCAGCTCTCCGGGACAGACGAACACTGAAGCTTTCTTT. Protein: CASSSPGQTNTEAFF.

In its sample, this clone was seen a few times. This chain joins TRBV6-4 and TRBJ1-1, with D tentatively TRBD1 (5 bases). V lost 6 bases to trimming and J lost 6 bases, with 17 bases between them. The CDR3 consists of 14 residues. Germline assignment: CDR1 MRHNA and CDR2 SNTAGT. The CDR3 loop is CASSPTGAGSEAFF. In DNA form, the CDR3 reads TGTGCCAGCAGCCCCACGGGTGCAGGGTCTGAAGCTTTCTTT.

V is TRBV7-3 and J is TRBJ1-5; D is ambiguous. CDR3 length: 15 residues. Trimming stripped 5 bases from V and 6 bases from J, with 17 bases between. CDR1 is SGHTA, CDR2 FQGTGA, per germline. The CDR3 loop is CASSPRLLRGQPQHF. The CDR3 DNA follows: TGTGCCAGCAGCCCAAGACTACTACGGGGTCAGCCCCAGCATTTT. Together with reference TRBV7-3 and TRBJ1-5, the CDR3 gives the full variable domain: GAGVSQTPSNKVTEKGKYVELRCDPISGHTALYWYRQSLGQGPEFLIYFQGTGAADDSGLPNDRFFAVRPEGSVSTLKIQRTERGDSAVYLCASSPRLLRGQPQHFGDGTRLSIL.

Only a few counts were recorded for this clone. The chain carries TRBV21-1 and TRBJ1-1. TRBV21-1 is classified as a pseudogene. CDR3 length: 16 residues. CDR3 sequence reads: CASTGRREIQNTEAFF. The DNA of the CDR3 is TGTGCCAGCACGGGAAGGAGGGAGATTCAGAACACTGAAGCTTTCTTT.